This paragraph covers one TCR beta chain sequence. Method: immunoSEQ multiplex PCR; TCRdb's copy keeps in-frame clones and lacks some. Of about 330,000 clones in the sample, roughly 70% were seen once. The entry originates in a study of cytotoxic CD8 clonotypes in ibrutinib-treated CLL. Germline V gene lookup returns CDR1 MNHEY and CDR2 SVGAGI. After removal of 2 bases from V and 4 bases from J, the junction contained 4 bases not matched to a gene. The CDR3 runs 15 residues. Sequencing was performed on PBMCs, taken after 36 months of ibrutinib treatment. The chain has TRBV6-5 and TRBJ2-7; 11 nucleotides match TRBD2. This sequence was found in a human donor with chronic lymphocytic leukemia. This chain's CDR3 is CASSYRPSGRYEQYF. In nucleotides, the CDR3 is TGTGCCAGCAGTTACCGTCCTAGCGGGAGGTACGAGCAGTACTTC.